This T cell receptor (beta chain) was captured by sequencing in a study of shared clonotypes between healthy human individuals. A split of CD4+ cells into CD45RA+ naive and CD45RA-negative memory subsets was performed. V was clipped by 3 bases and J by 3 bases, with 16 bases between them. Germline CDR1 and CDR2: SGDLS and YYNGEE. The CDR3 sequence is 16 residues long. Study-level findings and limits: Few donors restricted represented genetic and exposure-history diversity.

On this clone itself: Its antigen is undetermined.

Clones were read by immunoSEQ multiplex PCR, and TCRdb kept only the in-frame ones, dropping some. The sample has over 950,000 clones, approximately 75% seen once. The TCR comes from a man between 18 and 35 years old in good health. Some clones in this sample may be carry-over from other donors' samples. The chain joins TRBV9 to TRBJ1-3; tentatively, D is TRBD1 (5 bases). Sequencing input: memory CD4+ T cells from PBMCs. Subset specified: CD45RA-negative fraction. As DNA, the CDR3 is TGTGCCAGCAGCGCAACCGGGACTTCTAATGGAAACACCATATATTTT. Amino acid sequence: CASSATGTSNGNTIYF.